This entry lists 32 T cell receptor beta chains sequenced from one sample in a study of T cell responses to AZD1222 COVID-19 vaccine. Method: immunoSEQ multiplex PCR; TCRdb's copy keeps in-frame clones and lacks some. This sample has fewer than 150,000 clones, with around 93% found just once. This material consisted of peripheral blood, taken 28 days after the second AZD1222 dose. The receptors were sampled from an adult who received the AZD1222 COVID-19 vaccine.

The rearrangement joins TRBV27 to TRBJ2-3, with D hard to call. The CDR3 sequence is 12 residues long. Germline V lookup: CDR1 MNHEY, CDR2 SMNVEV (reference sequence). V was pared by 3 bases and J by 8 bases, with 9 bases between. The CDR3 bases are TGTGCCAGCAGTTTCCTTCTTGGTACGCAGTATTTT. This codes for CASSFLLGTQYF.

This rearrangement joins TRBV28 to TRBJ1-4, with no clear D. Germline V gives CDR1 MDHEN, CDR2 SYDVKM. V lost 5 bases and J 8 bases, leaving 9 bases between the germline ends. The CDR3 has 12 amino acids. The CDR3 DNA follows: TGTGCCAGCAGTATAATCCGGGAAAAACTGTTTTTT. As protein: CASSIIREKLFF.

The genes are TRBV3-1 (or the pseudogene TRBV3-2) and TRBJ2-5; the D gene could be TRBD1 or TRBD2 (6 bases each). Germline V gene sequence: CDR1 LGHDT, CDR2 YNNKEL (reference sequence). Trimming pared 4 bases from V and 3 bases from J, leaving 15 bases between. This CDR3 comprises 15 residues. The CDR3 here is CASSRRGAGKETQYF. CDR3 bases: TGTGCCAGCAGCCGAAGGGGGGCCGGGAAAGAGACCCAGTACTTC.

This sequence joins TRBV7-2 and TRBJ2-7, with TRBD2 matching 8 bases. Germline assignment: CDR1 SGHTA and CDR2 FQGNSA. V lost 0 bases and J lost 5; bases outside the gene matches: 6. This CDR3 contains 15 residues. The CDR3 spells CASSLAGAGVHEQYF. In DNA, the CDR3 is TGTGCCAGCAGCTTAGCTGGAGCGGGAGTGCACGAGCAGTACTTC. The full variable domain, rest sourced from reference TRBV7-2 and TRBJ2-7, is GAGVSQSPSNKVTEKGKDVELRCDPISGHTALYWYRQSLGQGLEFLIYFQGNSAPDKSGLPSDRFSAERTGGSVSTLTIQRTQQEDSAVYLCASSLAGAGVHEQYFGPGTRLTVT.

The V and J genes are TRBV7-8 and TRBJ2-7, with 8 nucleotides matching TRBD1. CDR1 is SGHVS and CDR2 is FQNEAQ in the germline V gene. CDR3 size: 15 residues. With V trimmed by 4 bases and J by 0 bases, 5 bases remained unmatched. The CDR3 region has the DNA TGTGCCAGCAGCTCGTCAGGGGGCCTCTCCTACGAGCAGTACTTC. Its protein product is CASSSSGGLSYEQYF.

This chain uses TRBV27 with TRBJ2-4, with TRBD1 matching over 7 bases. Germline CDR1 MNHEY, CDR2 SMNVEV (reference sequence). With V trimmed by 6 bases and J by 1 base, 6 bases remained unmatched. The CDR3 spans 15 residues. CDR3 DNA: TGTGCCAGCAGCCTGACAGGGCCGGCCAAAAACATTCAGTACTTC. This translates into CASSLTGPAKNIQYF.

This chain uses TRBV5-6 with TRBJ1-2; tentative D call: TRBD1 (5 bases). This CDR3 region has 12 residues. Deletions cut 4 bases from V and 4 bases from J, with 8 bases between. CDR1 and CDR2 from the germline V gene are SGHDT and YYEEEE. The CDR3 region is CASSTDSYGYTF. In DNA form, the CDR3 reads TGTGCCAGCAGCACTGACAGCTATGGCTACACCTTC.

This clone was seen just once. Compared with germline, one end of the junction differs, possibly owing to a read error. The V gene is TRBV2, the J gene TRBJ1-4; 8 nucleotides agree with TRBD1. CDR1 is SNHLY and CDR2 is FYNNEI in the germline V gene. The CDR3 contains 15 residues. The CDR3 sequence is CASTEPGQVNEKLFF. The CDR3, as DNA: TGTGCCAGCACTGAACCGGGACAGGTGAATGAAAAACTGTTTTTT. The whole variable domain, filled in from reference TRBV2 and TRBJ1-4, reads EPEVTQTPSHQVTQMGQEVILRCVPISNHLYFYWYRQILGQKVEFLVSFYNNEISEKSEIFDDQFSVERPDGSNFTLKIRSTKLEDSAMYFCASTEPGQVNEKLFFGSGTQLSVL.

The V gene is TRBV2, the J gene TRBJ1-1; D remains ambiguous. V was pared by 8 bases and J by 6 bases, with 22 bases between. Germline CDR1 and CDR2: SNHLY and FYNNEI. There are 15 residues in the CDR3. The chain's CDR3 is CASGLMAGGPPEAFF. In DNA form, the CDR3 reads TGTGCCAGCGGTTTGATGGCAGGAGGTCCCCCTGAAGCTTTCTTT. The whole variable domain, filled in from reference TRBV2 and TRBJ1-1, reads EPEVTQTPSHQVTQMGQEVILRCVPISNHLYFYWYRQILGQKVEFLVSFYNNEISEKSEIFDDQFSVERPDGSNFTLKIRSTKLEDSAMYFCASGLMAGGPPEAFFGQGTRLTVV.

This clone was found once. The chain is built from TRBV7-9 and TRBJ2-3; no clear D. The CDR3 extends over 11 amino acids. Germline-derived CDR1 and CDR2 are SEHNR and FQNEAQ (reference sequence). Trimming took off 8 bases at V and 1 base at J, with 4 bases between the two ends. DNA for the CDR3: TGTGCCAGCGGACGCACAGATACGCAGTATTTT. It yields the protein CASGRTDTQYF. Filled out from reference TRBV7-9 and TRBJ2-3, the complete variable domain reads DTGVSQNPRHKITKRGQNVTFRCDPISEHNRLYWYRQTLGQGPEFLTYFQNEAQLEKSRLLSDRFSAERPKGSFSTLEIQRTEQGDSAMYLCASGRTDTQYFGPGTRLTVL.

V and J are TRBV14 and TRBJ2-2; D is unresolved. V was pared by 3 bases and J by 3 bases, with 5 bases between. The germline CDR1 and CDR2 sequences are SGHDN and FVKESK. The CDR3 has 13 residues. The CDR3 DNA sequence: TGTGCCAGCAGCCAGGGTTACACCGGGGAGCTGTTTTTT. As protein: CASSQGYTGELFF.

The rearrangement uses TRBV25-1 and TRBJ2-3; D gene uncertain. The V end lost 7 bases, the J end lost 7 bases, and 12 bases lay between the germline ends. The CDR3 consists of 12 residues. Germline CDR1 reads MGHDK; CDR2 reads SYGVNS. CDR3 DNA: TGTGCCAGCATCTCCGACGGGTATACGCAGTATTTT. Its translation is CASISDGYTQYF.

The chain carries TRBV18 and TRBJ2-7; 11 bases match TRBD1. The CDR3 totals 13 residues. Losses at the gene ends were 6 bases for V and 7 bases for J; bases not matched to a gene: 5. CDR1 KGHSH and CDR2 LQKENI come from the germline V gene. The CDR3 bases are TGTGCCAGCTCCGGGACAGGGGGTCGAGAGCAGTACTTC. This translates into CASSGTGGREQYF.

The J gene is TRBJ2-1, the V gene TRBV6-1; D call uncertain. V lost 0 bases and J 4 bases, leaving 16 bases between the germline ends. Germline V gene data show CDR1 as MNHNS and CDR2 as SASEGT. The CDR3 is 17 amino acids. Written as DNA, the CDR3 is TGTGCCAGCAGTGAAGCGCTCTTCCTAGACCCTTACAATGAGCAGTTCTTC. Translated: CASSEALFLDPYNEQFF.

This chain connects TRBV19 to TRBJ1-6; TRBD1 agrees at 8 bases. With 9 bases clipped from V and 8 bases from J, the junction kept 6 bases outside the gene matches. This CDR3 has 13 residues. Germline-derived CDR1 and CDR2 are LNHDA and SQIVND (reference sequence). CDR3 DNA: TGTGCCAGCTCCGGACAGGGCTATTCACCCCTCCACTTT. This sequence encodes CASSGQGYSPLHF.

The V call is TRBV28, the J call TRBJ2-5; the D gene is possibly TRBD2 (6 bases). There are 12 residues in the CDR3. V gave up 7 bases and J gave up 5 bases, with 11 bases separating them. Germline assignment: CDR1 MDHEN and CDR2 SYDVKM. CDR3 residues: CASTGSRETQYF. CDR3 nucleotide sequence: TGTGCCAGCACCGGGAGCCGGGAGACCCAGTACTTC.

The CDR3 reads CASSLVASNQPQHF. CDR3 DNA sequence: TGTGCCAGCAGCTTAGTAGCTAGCAATCAGCCCCAGCATTTT. This chain links TRBV7-8 with TRBJ1-5; D remains unclear. Germline V lookup: CDR1 SGHVS, CDR2 FQNEAQ. The CDR3 length is 14 residues. Trimming took 1 base from V and 0 from J, leaving 4 bases between them.

CDR3 sequence reads: CASSESGTGPYEQYF. CDR3 DNA sequence: TGTGCCAGCAGCGAATCCGGGACAGGGCCCTACGAGCAGTACTTC. This chain links TRBV7-6 with TRBJ2-7, with TRBD1 matching 9 bases. From germline, CDR1 is SGHVS and CDR2 FNYEAQ. This CDR3 spans 15 amino acids. Trimming at V came to 5 bases and at J to 2 bases, leaving 7 bases not matched to a gene.

This chain links TRBV4-3 with TRBJ2-3, with 11 bases identical to TRBD2. This CDR3 is built from 16 residues. V shed 0 bases, J shed 1 base, and the junction held 0 bases outside the gene matches. Germline CDR1 is LGHNA and CDR2 is YSLEER. Written as DNA, the CDR3 is TGCGCCAGCAGCCAAGATAGCGGGAGGGGCACAGATACGCAGTATTTT. This translates into CASSQDSGRGTDTQYF.

The rearrangement links TRBV6-2 or TRBV6-3 to TRBJ1-1; D might be TRBD1 (5 bases). Germline-derived CDR1 and CDR2 are MNHEY and SVGEGT. With 0 bases removed from V and 6 bases from J, the gap between germline ends came to 14 bases. CDR3 length equals 15 residues. Here the CDR3 reads CASSYSAGRVPEAFF. For the CDR3, the DNA is TGTGCCAGCAGTTACTCGGCAGGGAGAGTCCCTGAAGCTTTCTTT.

The V and J genes are TRBV4-3 and TRBJ2-5, with D possibly matching TRBD2 (5 bases). This CDR3 spans 16 amino acids. From germline, CDR1 is LGHNA and CDR2 YSLEER. V was trimmed by 0 bases and J by 6 bases, leaving 17 bases between them. The CDR3: CASSQDPDRGGQTQYF. The CDR3 DNA follows: TGCGCCAGCAGCCAAGACCCCGACCGGGGTGGTCAGACCCAGTACTTC.

V and J are TRBV13 and TRBJ1-5, with 7 nucleotides matching TRBD1. Germline CDR1 PRHDT, CDR2 FYEKMQ (reference sequence). The ends lost 5 bases at V and 6 bases at J; junction bases unmatched: 10. CDR3 length: 15 amino acids. The CDR3 DNA reads as TGTGCCAGCAGCGCAGGGGGTGTGGGTGTTCAGCCCCAGCATTTT. Amino acids: CASSAGGVGVQPQHF.

The V gene is TRBV5-4, the J gene TRBJ2-7, with a possible D match to TRBD1 (5 bases). Deletions cut 2 bases from V and 2 bases from J, with 14 bases between. The CDR3 spans 15 residues. Germline CDR1 and CDR2: SGHNT and YYREEE (reference sequence). Here the CDR3 DNA reads TGTGCCAGCAGCTTCAAAGGACAAAACGCCTACGAGCAGTACTTC. Its protein is CASSFKGQNAYEQYF.

The gene calls are TRBV2 and TRBJ1-2; a weak D match, TRBD1 (5 bases). Germline V gene sequence: CDR1 SNHLY, CDR2 FYNNEI. Deletions cut 7 bases from V and 2 bases from J, with 8 bases between. This CDR3 contains 12 residues. The CDR3 DNA reads as TGTGCCAGCACGGGACGGAACTATGGCTACACCTTC. It is translated as CASTGRNYGYTF.

The rearrangement joins TRBV6-5 to TRBJ1-2; 11 bases are a match to TRBD1. From germline, CDR1 is MNHEY and CDR2 SVGAGI. This CDR3 contains 14 residues. V lost 5 bases and J lost 8; bases outside the gene matches: 7. The CDR3 loop reads CASSRRTGGLGYTF. The DNA for the CDR3 is TGTGCCAGCAGTAGGAGGACAGGGGGCCTGGGCTACACCTTC.

This sequence joins TRBV19 and TRBJ1-5, with D unclear. V was trimmed by 6 bases and J by 1 base, leaving 10 bases between them. The germline V gene has CDR1 LNHDA and CDR2 SQIVND (reference sequence). The CDR3 loop spans 14 amino acids. CDR3 region: CASRGAGSNQPQHF. The CDR3 nucleotides read TGTGCCAGTAGAGGAGCTGGGAGCAATCAGCCCCAGCATTTT. The full variable domain, rest sourced from reference TRBV19 and TRBJ1-5, is DGGITQSPKYLFRKEGQNVTLSCEQNLNHDAMYWYRQDPGQGLRLIYYSQIVNDFQKGDIAEGYSVSREKKESFPLTVTSAQKNPTAFYLCASRGAGSNQPQHFGDGTRLSIL.

This clone occurred once. The chain has TRBV10-3 and TRBJ1-2, with D possibly being TRBD1 (6 bases). Trimming stripped 8 bases from V and 2 bases from J, with 9 bases between. Looked up from germline, CDR1 is ENHRY and CDR2 is SYGVKD. This CDR3 region has 12 residues. The CDR3 region is CAIGGGNYGYTF. The CDR3 nucleotides are TGTGCCATCGGAGGGGGAAACTATGGCTACACCTTC.

The V and J genes are TRBV5-4 and TRBJ2-3, with TRBD1 identical over 12 bases. Per the germline V gene, CDR1 is SGHNT and CDR2 is YYREEE (reference sequence). The junction had 6 bases not matched to a gene; V was cut back by 4 bases and J by 0 bases. The CDR3 is made up of 17 amino acids. CDR3 sequence: CASSDGTGGASTDTQYF. CDR3 sequence (DNA): TGTGCCAGCAGCGATGGGACAGGGGGCGCGAGCACAGATACGCAGTATTTT.

This clone was detected only once. This rearrangement joins TRBV21-1 to TRBJ1-5; TRBD1 is the table's D call, not checked against the DNA. TRBV21-1 is a pseudogene. There are 19 residues in the CDR3. This CDR3 reads CASSKEKNRGTYSNQPQHF. CDR3 bases: TGTGCCAGCAGCAAAGAAAAGAACAGGGGGACCTATAGCAATCAGCCCCAGCATTTT.

This chain joins TRBV11-2 and TRBJ1-6; no clear D gene. The CDR3 sequence is 16 residues long. Germline CDR1 SGHAT, CDR2 FQNNGV. Deletions cut 6 bases from V and 7 bases from J, with 19 bases between. The DNA of the CDR3 is TGTGCCAGCAGTACCATTCATCGGGGTGGGAATTCACCCCTCCACTTT. Amino acid sequence: CASSTIHRGGNSPLHF.

V and J are TRBV27 and TRBJ1-4; D uncertain. Germline V lookup: CDR1 MNHEY, CDR2 SMNVEV (reference sequence). The CDR3 spans 13 residues. With 5 bases removed from V and 6 bases from J, the gap between germline ends came to 10 bases. The CDR3 DNA follows: TGTGCCAGCAGTACTCGATTTCATGAAAAACTGTTTTTT. Translated, it gives CASSTRFHEKLFF.

The chain links TRBV6-5 to TRBJ2-7; possibly TRBD2 for D (6 bases). Germline CDR1 MNHEY, CDR2 SVGAGI. With 0 bases removed from V and 4 bases from J, the gap between germline ends came to 13 bases. CDR3 length: 15 amino acids. This CDR3 is CASSYSGGTGYEQYF. The CDR3 nucleotides are TGTGCCAGCAGTTACTCCGGCGGGACGGGTTACGAGCAGTACTTC.